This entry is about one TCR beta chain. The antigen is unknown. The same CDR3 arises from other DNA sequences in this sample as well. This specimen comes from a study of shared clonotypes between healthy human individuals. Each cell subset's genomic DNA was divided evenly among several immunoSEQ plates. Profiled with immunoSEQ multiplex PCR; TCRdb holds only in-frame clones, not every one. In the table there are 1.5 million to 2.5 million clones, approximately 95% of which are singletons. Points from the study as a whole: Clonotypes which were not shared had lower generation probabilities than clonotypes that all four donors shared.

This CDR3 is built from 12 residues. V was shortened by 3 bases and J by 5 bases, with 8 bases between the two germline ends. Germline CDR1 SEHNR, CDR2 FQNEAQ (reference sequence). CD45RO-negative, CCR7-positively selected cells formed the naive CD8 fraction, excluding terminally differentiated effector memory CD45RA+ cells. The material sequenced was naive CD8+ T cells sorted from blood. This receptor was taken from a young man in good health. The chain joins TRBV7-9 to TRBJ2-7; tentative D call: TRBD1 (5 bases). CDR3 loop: CASSFQGNEQYF. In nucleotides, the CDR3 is TGTGCCAGCAGCTTTCAGGGTAACGAGCAGTACTTC. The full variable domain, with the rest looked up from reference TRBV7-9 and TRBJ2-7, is DTGVSQNPRHKITKRGQNVTFRCDPISEHNRLYWYRQTLGQGPEFLTYFQNEAQLEKSRLLSDRFSAERPKGSFSTLEIQRTEQGDSAMYLCASSFQGNEQYFGPGTRLTVT.